This TCR beta chain is drawn from a study of T cell responses to AZD1222 COVID-19 vaccine. Data came from immunoSEQ multiplex PCR; TCRdb stores just in-frame clones and leaves some out. The sample has roughly 190,000 clones, 85% to 95% seen once. The CDR3 has 15 residues. The V end lost 6 bases, the J end lost 4 bases, and 18 bases lay between the germline ends. Per germline, CDR1 SGDLS and CDR2 YYNGEE. The sample consisted of peripheral blood, taken on day 0 of AZD1222 vaccination. The chain has TRBV9 and TRBJ2-3; D is perhaps TRBD2 (7 bases). The sequence was obtained from an adult in good health. The CDR3 DNA sequence: TGTGCCAGCACCCGAAGGGGGGGGGCCCCAGATACGCAGTATTTT. It specifies CASTRRGGAPDTQYF.